The clone carrying this TCR beta chain was found many times. Its specificity is unknown. The sample is drawn from a study of T cell repertoires in cytomegalovirus infection. For the study at large: CMV infection plus the matching HLA type was flagged by public TCR beta signatures. Findings and caveats of the study: People with CMV and the relevant HLA were identified by cumulative public TCR beta family frequency. Dominating the ex vivo response were HLA-C-restricted CMV-specific TCR beta clonotypes.

One entry per CDR3 protein, called by TCRdb with MiXCR from the reads. Among some 300,000 distinct CDR3 sequences, about an eighth were seen once, and the ten largest hold 7% to 9.5%. V was pared by 3 bases and J by 5 bases, with 10 bases between. This CDR3 comprises 13 residues. Germline V lookup: CDR1 SGHTA, CDR2 FQGNSA. Input material: PBMCs. J is TRBJ2-5 and V is TRBV7-2; the D gene is possibly TRBD2 (5 bases). The receptor was isolated from a human donor in good health (CMV status not recorded). Some clones in this sample may be carry-over from other donors' samples. The CDR3 protein is CASSLEEGETQYF. CDR3 in DNA: TGTGCCAGCAGCTTGGAGGAAGGGGAGACCCAGTACTTC.